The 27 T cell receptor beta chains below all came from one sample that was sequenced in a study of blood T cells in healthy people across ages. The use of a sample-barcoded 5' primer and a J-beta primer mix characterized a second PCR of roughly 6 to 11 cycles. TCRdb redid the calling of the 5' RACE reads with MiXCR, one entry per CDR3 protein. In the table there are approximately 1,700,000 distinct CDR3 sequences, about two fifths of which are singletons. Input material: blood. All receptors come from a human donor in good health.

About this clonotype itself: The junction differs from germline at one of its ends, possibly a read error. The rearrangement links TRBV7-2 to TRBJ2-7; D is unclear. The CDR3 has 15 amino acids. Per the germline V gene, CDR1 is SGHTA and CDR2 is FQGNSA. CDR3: CASNLAYNPAYEQYF. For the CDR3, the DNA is TGTGCCAGCAACTTAGCTTACAACCCTGCCTACGAGCAGTACTTC.

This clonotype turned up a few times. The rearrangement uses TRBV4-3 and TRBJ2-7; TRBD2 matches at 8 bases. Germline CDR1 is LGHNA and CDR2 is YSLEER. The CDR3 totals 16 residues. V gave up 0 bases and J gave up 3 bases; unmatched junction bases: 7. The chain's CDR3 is CASSQDKLAEDYEQYF. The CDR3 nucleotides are TGCGCCAGCAGCCAAGACAAACTAGCGGAGGACTACGAGCAGTACTTC.

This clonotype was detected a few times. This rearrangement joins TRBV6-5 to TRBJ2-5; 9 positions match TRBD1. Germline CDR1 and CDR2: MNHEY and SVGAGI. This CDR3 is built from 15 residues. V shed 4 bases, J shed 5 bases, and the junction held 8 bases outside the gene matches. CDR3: CASSSPGTGLETQYF. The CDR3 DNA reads TGTGCCAGCAGTTCCCCCGGGACAGGGCTTGAGACCCAGTACTTC.

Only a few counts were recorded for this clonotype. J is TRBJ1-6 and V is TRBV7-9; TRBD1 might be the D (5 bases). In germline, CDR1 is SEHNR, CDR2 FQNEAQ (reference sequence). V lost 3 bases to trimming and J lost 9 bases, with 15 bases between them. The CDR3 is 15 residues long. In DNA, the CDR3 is TGTGCCAGCAGCTTTGAGTCAGGGATCGGTTCACCCCTCCACTTT. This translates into CASSFESGIGSPLHF.

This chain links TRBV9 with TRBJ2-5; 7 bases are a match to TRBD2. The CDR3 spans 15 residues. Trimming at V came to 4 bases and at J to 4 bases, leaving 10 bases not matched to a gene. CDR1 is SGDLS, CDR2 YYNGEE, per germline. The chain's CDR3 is CASSTRGGGGETQYF. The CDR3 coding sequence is TGTGCCAGCAGCACCCGCGGCGGCGGGGGAGAGACCCAGTACTTC.

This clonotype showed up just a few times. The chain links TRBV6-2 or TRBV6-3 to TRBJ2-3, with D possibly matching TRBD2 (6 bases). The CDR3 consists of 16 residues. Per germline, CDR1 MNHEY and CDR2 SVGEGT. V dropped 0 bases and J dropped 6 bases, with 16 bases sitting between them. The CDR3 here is CASSYSAGPPLDTQYF. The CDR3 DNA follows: TGTGCCAGCAGTTACTCGGCGGGGCCTCCCCTGGATACGCAGTATTTT.

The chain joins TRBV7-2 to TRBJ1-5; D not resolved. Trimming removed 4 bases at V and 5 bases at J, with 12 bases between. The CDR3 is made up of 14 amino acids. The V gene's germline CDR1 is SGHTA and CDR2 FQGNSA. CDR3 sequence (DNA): TGTGCCAGCAGCTATAAAGCGGCAGATCAGCCCCAGCATTTT. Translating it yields CASSYKAADQPQHF.

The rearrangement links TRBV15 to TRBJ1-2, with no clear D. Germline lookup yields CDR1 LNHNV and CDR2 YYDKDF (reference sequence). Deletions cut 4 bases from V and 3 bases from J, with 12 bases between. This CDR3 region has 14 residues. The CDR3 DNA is TGTGCCACCAGCAATGCTAGGGAATACTATGGCTACACCTTC. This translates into CATSNAREYYGYTF.

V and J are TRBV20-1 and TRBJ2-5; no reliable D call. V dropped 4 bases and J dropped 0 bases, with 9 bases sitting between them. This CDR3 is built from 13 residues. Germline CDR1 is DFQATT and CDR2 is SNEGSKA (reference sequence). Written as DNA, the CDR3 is TGCAGTGCTATAAGTCCGTACCAAGAGACCCAGTACTTC. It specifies CSAISPYQETQYF.

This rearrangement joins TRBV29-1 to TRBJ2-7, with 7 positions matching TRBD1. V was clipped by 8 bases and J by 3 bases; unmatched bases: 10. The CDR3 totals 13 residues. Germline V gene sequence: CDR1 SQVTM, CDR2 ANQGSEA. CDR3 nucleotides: TGCAGCATGGGGAGAGGGGGCTTCTACGAGCAGTACTTC. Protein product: CSMGRGGFYEQYF.

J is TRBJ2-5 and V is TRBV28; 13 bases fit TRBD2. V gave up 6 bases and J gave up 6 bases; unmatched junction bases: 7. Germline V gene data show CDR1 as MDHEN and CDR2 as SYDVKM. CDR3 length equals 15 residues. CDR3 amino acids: CASSTRLAGGQTQYF. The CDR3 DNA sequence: TGTGCCAGCAGCACTCGACTAGCGGGGGGACAGACCCAGTACTTC.

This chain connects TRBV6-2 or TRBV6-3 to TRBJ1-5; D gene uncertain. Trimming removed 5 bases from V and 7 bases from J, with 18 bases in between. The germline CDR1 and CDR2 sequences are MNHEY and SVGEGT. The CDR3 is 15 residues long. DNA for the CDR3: TGTGCCAGCAGTCAAGGGAGCTCCCGCGGGCAGCCCCAGCATTTT. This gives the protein CASSQGSSRGQPQHF.

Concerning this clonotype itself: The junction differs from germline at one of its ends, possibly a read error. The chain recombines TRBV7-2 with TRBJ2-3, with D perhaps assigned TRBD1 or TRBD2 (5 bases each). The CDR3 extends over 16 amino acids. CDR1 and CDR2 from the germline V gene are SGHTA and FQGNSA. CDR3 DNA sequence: TGTGCCAGCAGCTTACAGGGTGGAGAGGGCACAAATACGCAGTATTTT. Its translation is CASSLQGGEGTNTQYF.

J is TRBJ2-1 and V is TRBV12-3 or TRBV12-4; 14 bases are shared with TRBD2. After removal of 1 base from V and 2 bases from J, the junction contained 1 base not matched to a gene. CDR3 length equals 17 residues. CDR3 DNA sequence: TGTGCCAGCAGTTTAGAGGGACTAGCGGGGGCCTACAATGAGCAGTTCTTC. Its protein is CASSLEGLAGAYNEQFF.

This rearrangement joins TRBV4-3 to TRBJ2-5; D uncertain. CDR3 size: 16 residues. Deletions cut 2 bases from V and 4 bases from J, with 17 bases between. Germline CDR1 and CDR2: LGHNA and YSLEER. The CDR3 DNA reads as TGCGCCAGCAGCCAAAGTCCGGTACCGGGCGGAGAGACCCAGTACTTC. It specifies CASSQSPVPGGETQYF.

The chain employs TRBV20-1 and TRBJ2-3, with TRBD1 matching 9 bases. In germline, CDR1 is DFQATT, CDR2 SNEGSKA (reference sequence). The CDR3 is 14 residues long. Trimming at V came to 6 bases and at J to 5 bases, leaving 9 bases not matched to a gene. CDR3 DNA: TGCAGTGCCCGAGGGGGACAGGGATTAGATACGCAGTATTTT. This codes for CSARGGQGLDTQYF.

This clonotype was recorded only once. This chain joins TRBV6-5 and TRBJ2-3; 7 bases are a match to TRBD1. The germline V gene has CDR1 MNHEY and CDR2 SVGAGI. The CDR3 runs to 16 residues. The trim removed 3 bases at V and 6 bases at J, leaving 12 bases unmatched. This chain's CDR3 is CASSYEVGGEFDTQYF. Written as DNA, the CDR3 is TGTGCCAGCAGTTATGAAGTAGGGGGCGAATTTGATACGCAGTATTTT.

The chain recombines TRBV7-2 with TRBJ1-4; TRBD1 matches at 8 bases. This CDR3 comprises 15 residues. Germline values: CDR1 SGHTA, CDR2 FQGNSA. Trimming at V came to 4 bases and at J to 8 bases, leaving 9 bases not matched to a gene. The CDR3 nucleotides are TGTGCCAGCAGCTCAATAGGACAGGGCAGGGAAAAACTGTTTTTT. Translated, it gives CASSSIGQGREKLFF.

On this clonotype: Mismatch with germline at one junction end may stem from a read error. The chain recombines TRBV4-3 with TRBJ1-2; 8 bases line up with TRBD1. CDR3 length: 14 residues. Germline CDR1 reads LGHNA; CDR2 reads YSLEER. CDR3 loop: CACSPAGGSYGYTF. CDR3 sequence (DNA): TGCGCCTGCAGCCCGGCAGGGGGCAGCTATGGCTACACCTTC.

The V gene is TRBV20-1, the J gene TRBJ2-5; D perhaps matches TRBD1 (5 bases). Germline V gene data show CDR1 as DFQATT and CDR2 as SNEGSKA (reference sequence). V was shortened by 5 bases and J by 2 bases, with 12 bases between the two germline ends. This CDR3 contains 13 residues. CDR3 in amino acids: CSASQTVQETQYF. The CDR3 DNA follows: TGCAGTGCTTCTCAGACAGTACAAGAGACCCAGTACTTC.

CDR3 loop: CASSSTGSKNIQYF. The CDR3 region has the DNA TGTGCCAGCAGCTCCACAGGGTCCAAAAACATTCAGTACTTC. This chain joins TRBV6-2 or TRBV6-3 and TRBJ2-4; possible D gene TRBD1, 6 bases. The V end lost 6 bases, the J end lost 2 bases, and 11 bases lay between the germline ends. Germline V lookup: CDR1 MNHEY, CDR2 SVGEGT. This CDR3 region has 14 residues.

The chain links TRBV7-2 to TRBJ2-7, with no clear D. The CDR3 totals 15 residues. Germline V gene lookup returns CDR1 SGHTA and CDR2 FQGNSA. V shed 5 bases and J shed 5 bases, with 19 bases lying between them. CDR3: CASSLWLTSGNEQYF. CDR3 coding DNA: TGTGCCAGCAGCCTTTGGTTAACCTCTGGTAACGAGCAGTACTTC.

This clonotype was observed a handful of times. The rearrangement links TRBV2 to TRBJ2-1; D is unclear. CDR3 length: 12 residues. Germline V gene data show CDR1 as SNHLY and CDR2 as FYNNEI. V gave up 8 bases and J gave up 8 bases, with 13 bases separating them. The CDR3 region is CASLGPGYEQFF. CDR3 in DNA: TGTGCCAGCCTCGGCCCCGGGTATGAGCAGTTCTTC.

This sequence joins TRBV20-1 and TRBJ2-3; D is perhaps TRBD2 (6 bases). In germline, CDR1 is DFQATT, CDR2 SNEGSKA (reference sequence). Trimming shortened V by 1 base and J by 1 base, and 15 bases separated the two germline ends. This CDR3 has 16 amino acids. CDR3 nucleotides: TGCAGTGCTAGAGCCCAGGAGGGCGTGCGCACAGATACGCAGTATTTT. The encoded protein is CSARAQEGVRTDTQYF.

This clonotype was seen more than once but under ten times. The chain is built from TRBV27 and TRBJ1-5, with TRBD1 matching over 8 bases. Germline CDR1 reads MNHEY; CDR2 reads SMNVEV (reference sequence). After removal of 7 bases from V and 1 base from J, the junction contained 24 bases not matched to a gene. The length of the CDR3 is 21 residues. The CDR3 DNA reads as TGTGCCAGCATCCCTCTTTGGGGACAGGCCACTTCTGATGACAGCAATCAGCCCCAGCATTTT. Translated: CASIPLWGQATSDDSNQPQHF.

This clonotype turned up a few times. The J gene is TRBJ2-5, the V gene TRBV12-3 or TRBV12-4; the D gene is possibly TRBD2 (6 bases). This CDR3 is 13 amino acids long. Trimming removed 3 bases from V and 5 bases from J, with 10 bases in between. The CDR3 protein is CASSLWAGETQYF. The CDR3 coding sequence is TGTGCCAGCAGTTTGTGGGCGGGGGAGACCCAGTACTTC.

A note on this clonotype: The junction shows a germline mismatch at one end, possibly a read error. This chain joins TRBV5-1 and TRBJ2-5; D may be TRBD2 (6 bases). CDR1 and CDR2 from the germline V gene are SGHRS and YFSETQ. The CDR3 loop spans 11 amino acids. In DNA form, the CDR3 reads TGCGCCGGCAGCTGGAGGGATCTCCAGTACTTC. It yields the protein CAGSWRDLQYF.